Listed here are 19 T cell receptor beta chains from one sample, sequenced in a study of OX40 agonist ivuxolimab in advanced cancers. The protocol was immunoSEQ multiplex PCR, while the TCRdb copy is restricted to in-frame clones and leaves out a portion. The repertoire holds around 100,000 clones, 85% to 90% seen once, with 0.15% to 0.2% in the top ten. The specimen comprised CD4+ or CD8+ T cells sorted from blood, sampled in a trial of the OX40 agonist ivuxolimab. These receptors were obtained from an adult with an advanced solid tumor such as melanoma, head and neck, liver or kidney cancer.

The chain couples TRBV19 to TRBJ2-5, with D maybe TRBD2 (7 bases). The CDR3 runs 16 residues. V was clipped by 3 bases and J by 6 bases, with 20 bases between them. Per the germline V gene, CDR1 is LNHDA and CDR2 is SQIVND (reference sequence). CDR3 amino acids: CASSMNGGGAGKTQYF. CDR3 nucleotides: TGTGCCAGTAGTATGAACGGCGGGGGCGCGGGTAAGACCCAGTACTTC.

V usage is TRBV11-2 and J usage is TRBJ2-7; possibly TRBD1 for D (6 bases). V lost 8 bases and J lost 0, with 14 bases in between. This CDR3 contains 14 residues. Germline CDR1 reads SGHAT; CDR2 reads FQNNGV. The CDR3: CASQGQFSSYEQYF. CDR3 bases: TGTGCCAGCCAGGGGCAGTTTAGCTCCTACGAGCAGTACTTC. Combining the CDR3 with reference TRBV11-2 and TRBJ2-7 gives the whole variable domain EAGVAQSPRYKIIEKRQSVAFWCNPISGHATLYWYQQILGQGPKLLIQFQNNGVVDDSQLPKDRFSAERLKGVDSTLKIQPAKLEDSAVYLCASQGQFSSYEQYFGPGTRLTVT.

The CDR3 DNA is TGCGCCAGCAGCCCCTGGGACAGGGGTGGGGATGGCTACACCTTC. Its protein product is CASSPWDRGGDGYTF. The chain links TRBV4-1 to TRBJ1-2; 10 bases match TRBD1. Germline CDR1 and CDR2: MGHRA and YSYEKL. Germline trimming cut 4 bases from V and 6 bases from J; bases unmatched to any gene: 8. The CDR3 length is 15 residues.

The rearrangement links TRBV27 to TRBJ2-3; 12 bases fit TRBD1. This CDR3 comprises 15 residues. CDR1 is MNHEY, CDR2 SMNVEV, per germline (reference sequence). V lost 6 bases and J lost 4; bases outside the gene matches: 5. The CDR3 spells CASRKGQGASDTQYF. For the CDR3, the DNA is TGTGCCAGCAGAAAGGGACAGGGGGCCTCAGATACGCAGTATTTT.

V usage is TRBV5-6 and J usage is TRBJ2-2; D tentatively reads TRBD1 or TRBD2 (5 bases each). The V gene's germline CDR1 is SGHDT and CDR2 YYEEEE. This CDR3 is built from 15 residues. Trimming pared 3 bases from V and 6 bases from J, leaving 15 bases between. CDR3 sequence: CASSSLNRDAGELFF. The DNA of the CDR3 is TGTGCCAGCAGCTCCCTGAACCGGGACGCCGGGGAGCTGTTTTTT.

This clone was detected once. The chain has TRBV28 and TRBJ1-4; D remains ambiguous. CDR1 and CDR2 (germline): MDHEN, SYDVKM. The CDR3 is 17 amino acids. V dropped 2 bases and J dropped 0 bases, with 13 bases sitting between them. The CDR3 reads CASSLGGIRATNEKLFF. The CDR3, as DNA: TGTGCCAGCAGTTTAGGAGGGATTCGGGCAACTAATGAAAAACTGTTTTTT.

The genes are TRBV5-1 and TRBJ2-2, with 7 bases that match TRBD1. This CDR3 region has 16 residues. V shed 4 bases, J shed 0 bases, and the junction held 6 bases outside the gene matches. CDR1 and CDR2 from the germline V gene are SGHRS and YFSETQ. CDR3 loop: CASSLTGATNTGELFF. As DNA, the CDR3 is TGCGCCAGCAGCCTTACAGGGGCAACGAACACCGGGGAGCTGTTTTTT.

This chain connects TRBV21-1 to TRBJ2-2; the table's D call, TRBD2, has no DNA check behind it. TRBV21-1 is listed as a pseudogene. The CDR3 length is 18 residues. The CDR3 here is CASSKAGTSGGDTGELFF. The DNA of the CDR3 is TGTGCCAGCAGCAAAGCGGGGACTAGCGGGGGAGACACCGGGGAGCTGTTTTTT.

This chain joins TRBV19 and TRBJ2-7, with D possibly TRBD1 on 6 matching bases. V lost 5 bases, J lost 2 bases, and 16 bases lay in between. This CDR3 spans 15 amino acids. In germline, CDR1 is LNHDA, CDR2 SQIVND (reference sequence). CDR3 loop: CASSLGQLTPYEQYF. CDR3 coding DNA: TGTGCCAGTAGTCTCGGACAGCTGACCCCCTACGAGCAGTACTTC.

V usage is TRBV5-1 and J usage is TRBJ2-7; the match to TRBD1 covers 8 bases. The CDR3 spans 13 residues. CDR1 SGHRS and CDR2 YFSETQ come from the germline V gene. V was clipped by 2 bases and J by 6 bases; unmatched bases: 4. CDR3 in DNA: TGCGCCAGCAGCTTACAGGGGGTCGGCGAGCAGTACTTC. Amino acid sequence: CASSLQGVGEQYF. The complete variable domain, with remaining parts taken from reference TRBV5-1 and TRBJ2-7, reads KAGVTQTPRYLIKTRGQQVTLSCSPISGHRSVSWYQQTPGQGLQFLFEYFSETQRNKGNFPGRFSGRQFSNSRSEMNVSTLELGDSALYLCASSLQGVGEQYFGPGTRLTVT.

V is TRBV4-1 and J is TRBJ2-5; maybe TRBD2 (6 bases). CDR1 MGHRA and CDR2 YSYEKL come from the germline V gene. This CDR3 has 17 residues. V gave up 3 bases and J gave up 0 bases, with 17 bases separating them. The chain's CDR3 is CASSQPSGTLYQETQYF. The CDR3 DNA sequence: TGCGCCAGCAGCCAGCCTTCCGGGACTTTGTACCAAGAGACCCAGTACTTC.

The V gene is TRBV6-5, the J gene TRBJ1-5, with unresolved D. CDR3 size: 13 residues. The V and J ends lost 5 bases and 6 bases respectively, with 11 bases between them. Per germline, CDR1 MNHEY and CDR2 SVGAGI. The CDR3 spells CASSSSGVQPQHF. The CDR3 nucleotides read TGTGCCAGCAGTAGCTCCGGGGTTCAGCCCCAGCATTTT.

The gene calls are TRBV9 and TRBJ1-1; possible D gene TRBD1, 5 bases. The ends were cut back, 4 bases at V and 0 bases at J, with 13 bases in the middle. Germline V gene sequence: CDR1 SGDLS, CDR2 YYNGEE. This CDR3 is built from 15 residues. CDR3 protein: CASSPRQIMNTEAFF. CDR3 DNA sequence: TGTGCCAGCAGCCCCCGACAGATAATGAACACTGAAGCTTTCTTT. Looking up the rest from reference TRBV9 and TRBJ1-1 gives the full variable domain: DSGVTQTPKHLITATGQRVTLRCSPRSGDLSVYWYQQSLDQGLQFLIQYYNGEERAKGNILERFSAQQFPDLHSELNLSSLELGDSALYFCASSPRQIMNTEAFFGQGTRLTVV.

A few counts support this clone. CDR3 sequence (DNA): TGTGCCAGCAGCCCGTTTACAAGCACAGATACGCAGTATTTT. Translated: CASSPFTSTDTQYF. The chain recombines TRBV7-2 with TRBJ2-3; D remains ambiguous. V dropped 5 bases and J dropped 0 bases, with 9 bases sitting between them. The CDR3 spans 14 residues. Per germline, CDR1 SGHTA and CDR2 FQGNSA.

The chain carries TRBV7-9 and TRBJ1-2; D is undetermined. The V gene's germline CDR1 is SEHNR and CDR2 FQNEAQ (reference sequence). V lost 5 bases to trimming and J lost 6 bases, with 13 bases between them. This CDR3 is built from 13 residues. For the CDR3, the DNA is TGTGCCAGCAGCCAGAGACAAGCAGATGGCTACACCTTC. The encoded protein is CASSQRQADGYTF.

The chain couples TRBV18 to TRBJ2-5, with 12 bases fitting TRBD2. This CDR3 contains 14 residues. In germline, CDR1 is KGHSH, CDR2 LQKENI. V trimming: 11 bases; J trimming: 3 bases; junction bases outside the gene matches: 7. CDR3 in amino acids: CAAGTSGRKETQYF. The CDR3 coding sequence is TGTGCCGCAGGGACTAGCGGGCGGAAAGAGACCCAGTACTTC.

The CDR3 bases are TGTGCCAGTAGTCCAAGGGGTGCGGGAGCCAGCGAGACCCAGTACTTC. This translates into CASSPRGAGASETQYF. The genes are TRBV19 and TRBJ2-5, with 7 bases aligning to TRBD2. The CDR3 is made up of 16 amino acids. Germline V gene sequence: CDR1 LNHDA, CDR2 SQIVND (reference sequence). Unmatched junction bases numbered 14, after V lost 5 bases and J lost 5 bases. The full variable domain, its missing parts supplied by reference TRBV19 and TRBJ2-5, is DGGITQSPKYLFRKEGQNVTLSCEQNLNHDAMYWYRQDPGQGLRLIYYSQIVNDFQKGDIAEGYSVSREKKESFPLTVTSAQKNPTAFYLCASSPRGAGASETQYFGPGTRLLVL.

The V gene is TRBV10-3, the J gene TRBJ1-1; 7 nucleotides line up with TRBD1. In germline, CDR1 is ENHRY, CDR2 SYGVKD. The CDR3 has 14 residues. With V trimmed by 6 bases and J by 2 bases, 6 bases remained unmatched. The CDR3: CAISPKGGNTEAFF. The CDR3 DNA reads as TGTGCCATCAGCCCCAAAGGGGGCAACACTGAAGCTTTCTTT.

The chain couples TRBV6-5 to TRBJ1-2; D is ambiguous. Germline CDR1 MNHEY, CDR2 SVGAGI. Trimming shortened V by 6 bases and J by 10 bases, and 15 bases separated the two germline ends. There are 12 residues in the CDR3. This CDR3 is CASRRWNLDYTF. CDR3 nucleotide sequence: TGTGCCAGCAGGAGATGGAATTTGGACTACACCTTC.